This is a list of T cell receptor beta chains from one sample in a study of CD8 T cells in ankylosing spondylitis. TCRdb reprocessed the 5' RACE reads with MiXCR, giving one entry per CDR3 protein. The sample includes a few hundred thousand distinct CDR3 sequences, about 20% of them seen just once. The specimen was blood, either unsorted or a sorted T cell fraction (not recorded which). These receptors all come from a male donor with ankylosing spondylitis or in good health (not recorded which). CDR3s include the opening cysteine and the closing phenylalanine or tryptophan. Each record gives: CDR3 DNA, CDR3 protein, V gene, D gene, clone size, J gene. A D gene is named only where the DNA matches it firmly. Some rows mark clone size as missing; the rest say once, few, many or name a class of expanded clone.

CDR3nt: TGTGCCAGCAGTACCAGACTAGCGGAAGCCTACGAGCAGTACTTC
CDR3aa: CASSTRLAEAYEQYF
v_gene: TRBV27
d_gene: TRBD2
abundance: few
j_gene: TRBJ2-7

CDR3nt: TGCAGTGCTAGAGACCCTGACACTTACAATGAGCAGTTCTTC
CDR3aa: CSARDPDTYNEQFF
v_gene: TRBV20-1
d_gene: -
abundance: many
j_gene: TRBJ2-1

CDR3nt: TGTGCCAGCAACGTGATGGGCTACAATGAGCAGTTCTTC
CDR3aa: CASNVMGYNEQFF
v_gene: TRBV9
d_gene: -
abundance: -
j_gene: TRBJ2-1

CDR3nt: TGTGCCAGTAGTACTAGCGACGAGTTCCTACGCACAGATACGCAGTATTTT
CDR3aa: CASSTSDEFLRTDTQYF
v_gene: TRBV19
d_gene: -
abundance: -
j_gene: TRBJ2-3

CDR3nt: TGCAGTGTGCCCGGGGCCCTCCCCGAGCAGTACTTC
CDR3aa: CSVPGALPEQYF
v_gene: TRBV20-1
d_gene: -
abundance: -
j_gene: TRBJ2-7

CDR3nt: TGTGCCAGCAGCCAAAGACTGGATTCCTACGAGCAGTACTTC
CDR3aa: CASSQRLDSYEQYF
v_gene: TRBV5-5
d_gene: -
abundance: -
j_gene: TRBJ2-7

CDR3nt: TGTGCCAGCAGTTTCCGTGACGAGCAGTTCTTC
CDR3aa: CASSFRDEQFF
v_gene: TRBV12-3/TRBV12-4
d_gene: -
abundance: few
j_gene: TRBJ2-1

CDR3nt: TGTGCCAGCAGCTTAGTCCGGGGAGGGAACACCGGGGAGCTGTTTTTT
CDR3aa: CASSLVRGGNTGELFF
v_gene: TRBV11-2
d_gene: -
abundance: -
j_gene: TRBJ2-2

CDR3nt: TGTGCCAGCAGCTTACATGTGTCCACAGATCCGCAGTATTTT
CDR3aa: CASSLHVSTDPQYF
v_gene: TRBV7-2
d_gene: -
abundance: -
j_gene: TRBJ2-3

CDR3nt: TGCGCCAGCAGCCAAGCGAGCGGGAGGACCTCAGATACGCAGTATTTT
CDR3aa: CASSQASGRTSDTQYF
v_gene: TRBV4-3
d_gene: TRBD2
abundance: few
j_gene: TRBJ2-3

CDR3nt: TGTGCCACCAGCAGAGATCTACAGGGGGGGAACAATGAGCAGTTCTTC
CDR3aa: CATSRDLQGGNNEQFF
v_gene: TRBV15
d_gene: -
abundance: -
j_gene: TRBJ2-1

CDR3nt: TGTGCCAGCAGTTTGGCGGGGGGCGTCTACGAGCAGTACTTC
CDR3aa: CASSLAGGVYEQYF
v_gene: TRBV27
d_gene: TRBD2
abundance: few
j_gene: TRBJ2-7

CDR3nt: TGTGCCAGCAGCTTATTCCCGGACAGGGGGTTCGACAACGAGCAGTACTTC
CDR3aa: CASSLFPDRGFDNEQYF
v_gene: TRBV11-2
d_gene: TRBD1
abundance: many
j_gene: TRBJ2-7

CDR3nt: TGCAGTGCTAGAGATAACGAAAATACCTACGAGCAGTACTTC
CDR3aa: CSARDNENTYEQYF
v_gene: TRBV20-1
d_gene: -
abundance: -
j_gene: TRBJ2-7

CDR3nt: TGTGCCAGCAGCCATTGGGACTTCCAAGGGGAGACCCAGTACTTC
CDR3aa: CASSHWDFQGETQYF
v_gene: TRBV7-2
d_gene: -
abundance: -
j_gene: TRBJ2-5

CDR3nt: TGTGCCAGCAGCCAAGAAAACCTTAACCTTTCCTTC
CDR3aa: CASSQENLNLSF
v_gene: TRBV3-1
d_gene: -
abundance: few
j_gene: TRBJ2-1

CDR3nt: TGTGCCAGCAGTTTAGGATCGGATACGCAGTATTTT
CDR3aa: CASSLGSDTQYF
v_gene: TRBV12-3/TRBV12-4
d_gene: -
abundance: many
j_gene: TRBJ2-3

CDR3nt: TGTGCCAGCAATGGACCGGGACAGGGGGCACGGGAGCCCCAAGAGACCCAGTACTTC
CDR3aa: CASNGPGQGAREPQETQYF
v_gene: TRBV6-1
d_gene: TRBD1
abundance: few
j_gene: TRBJ2-5

CDR3nt: TGTGCCAGCAGCTCCGGGACAGTTCTTTACGAGCAGTACTTC
CDR3aa: CASSSGTVLYEQYF
v_gene: TRBV27
d_gene: TRBD1
abundance: -
j_gene: TRBJ2-7

CDR3nt: TGTGCCAGCAGCCAAGACAGGGGCTATGGCTACACCTTC
CDR3aa: CASSQDRGYGYTF
v_gene: TRBV3-1
d_gene: -
abundance: few
j_gene: TRBJ1-2

CDR3nt: TGCGCCAGCAGCCAAGGGCCCAGGGGTGTTCTGAACAATGAGCAGTTCTTC
CDR3aa: CASSQGPRGVLNNEQFF
v_gene: TRBV4-3
d_gene: -
abundance: few
j_gene: TRBJ2-1

CDR3nt: TGTGCCAGCAGCGGTAGCGGTAACATTCAGTACTTC
CDR3aa: CASSGSGNIQYF
v_gene: TRBV9
d_gene: -
abundance: many
j_gene: TRBJ2-4

CDR3nt: TGTACCAGCAGCCAAGACGCCGGAACCTTCTCCTACGAGCAGTACTTC
CDR3aa: CTSSQDAGTFSYEQYF
v_gene: TRBV4-2
d_gene: -
abundance: -
j_gene: TRBJ2-7

CDR3nt: TGTGCCAGCAGCCATGAGGCCAACTATGGCTACACCTTC
CDR3aa: CASSHEANYGYTF
v_gene: TRBV4-2
d_gene: -
abundance: -
j_gene: TRBJ1-2

CDR3nt: TGTGCCAGCAGCTCCCCTTCACTCACGATAAACAATGAGCAGTTCTTC
CDR3aa: CASSSPSLTINNEQFF
v_gene: TRBV7-6
d_gene: -
abundance: few
j_gene: TRBJ2-1

CDR3nt: TGTGCCAGCAGTTTAGCGCTGGGCGGGAGCTCGACCTACGAGCAGTACTTC
CDR3aa: CASSLALGGSSTYEQYF
v_gene: TRBV12-3/TRBV12-4
d_gene: TRBD2
abundance: -
j_gene: TRBJ2-7

CDR3nt: TGTGCCAGCAGTGGCACTTTGGGACAGTACTCCTACAATGAGCAGTTCTTC
CDR3aa: CASSGTLGQYSYNEQFF
v_gene: TRBV2
d_gene: TRBD1
abundance: -
j_gene: TRBJ2-1

CDR3nt: TGCAGCGTCGTGACTCCCTCCGGGGTCGACGGGAATGAGCAGTTCTTC
CDR3aa: CSVVTPSGVDGNEQFF
v_gene: TRBV29-1
d_gene: -
abundance: -
j_gene: TRBJ2-1

CDR3nt: TGTGCCAGCAGCCTTCAGGGGGCGCTTGTCGAGCAGTACTTC
CDR3aa: CASSLQGALVEQYF
v_gene: TRBV13
d_gene: TRBD1
abundance: -
j_gene: TRBJ2-7

CDR3nt: TGCAGCGTCCAACAGGGATTTGAGGACGAGCAGTACTTC
CDR3aa: CSVQQGFEDEQYF
v_gene: TRBV29-1
d_gene: -
abundance: -
j_gene: TRBJ2-7

CDR3nt: TGTGCCAGCAGCTTGTCGACCGGGACAGCCTACGAGCAGTACTTC
CDR3aa: CASSLSTGTAYEQYF
v_gene: TRBV7-2
d_gene: TRBD1
abundance: -
j_gene: TRBJ2-7

CDR3nt: TGCAGCGTTGATTCCGGAGTGCGGGTGGGGGCCGGGGAGCTGTTTTTT
CDR3aa: CSVDSGVRVGAGELFF
v_gene: TRBV29-1
d_gene: -
abundance: few
j_gene: TRBJ2-2

CDR3nt: TGCAGCGTTGAAGGAGTTAGGCTAGCGGGAGTATCGGCCTACAATGAGCAGTTCTTC
CDR3aa: CSVEGVRLAGVSAYNEQFF
v_gene: TRBV29-1
d_gene: TRBD2
abundance: many
j_gene: TRBJ2-1

CDR3nt: TGTGCCAGCAGTTTAGCGTCGGGGGTTCAGCCCCAGCATTTT
CDR3aa: CASSLASGVQPQHF
v_gene: TRBV12-3/TRBV12-4
d_gene: -
abundance: many
j_gene: TRBJ1-5

CDR3nt: TGCAGTGCTGCCCTGGGAGGGGTCGGCGAGACCCAGTACTTC
CDR3aa: CSAALGGVGETQYF
v_gene: TRBV20-1
d_gene: TRBD2
abundance: many
j_gene: TRBJ2-5

CDR3nt: TGCAGCGTTGAAGGACTAGCGGGAGGTATCTCCTACGAGCAGTACTTC
CDR3aa: CSVEGLAGGISYEQYF
v_gene: TRBV29-1
d_gene: TRBD2
abundance: -
j_gene: TRBJ2-7

CDR3nt: TGCGCCAGCAGCTATGGACAGGCGAACACCGGGGAGCTGTTTTTT
CDR3aa: CASSYGQANTGELFF
v_gene: TRBV4-3
d_gene: TRBD1
abundance: -
j_gene: TRBJ2-2

CDR3nt: TGTGCCAGCAGCTTAGAACCGGGACAGGGATCCCACGAGCAGTACTTC
CDR3aa: CASSLEPGQGSHEQYF
v_gene: TRBV7-6
d_gene: TRBD1
abundance: few
j_gene: TRBJ2-7

CDR3nt: TGTGCCAGCAGTGAAGGTGTAGGGGGCTACGAGCAGTACTTC
CDR3aa: CASSEGVGGYEQYF
v_gene: TRBV6-1
d_gene: -
abundance: few
j_gene: TRBJ2-7

CDR3nt: TGCAGCGGCGAAGGGCCCACATCCTACAATGAGCAGTTCTTC
CDR3aa: CSGEGPTSYNEQFF
v_gene: TRBV29-1
d_gene: -
abundance: few
j_gene: TRBJ2-1

CDR3nt: TGTGCCAGCAGCTTGACGGGGGACAGCAATCAGCCCCAGCATTTT
CDR3aa: CASSLTGDSNQPQHF
v_gene: TRBV6-1
d_gene: -
abundance: -
j_gene: TRBJ1-5